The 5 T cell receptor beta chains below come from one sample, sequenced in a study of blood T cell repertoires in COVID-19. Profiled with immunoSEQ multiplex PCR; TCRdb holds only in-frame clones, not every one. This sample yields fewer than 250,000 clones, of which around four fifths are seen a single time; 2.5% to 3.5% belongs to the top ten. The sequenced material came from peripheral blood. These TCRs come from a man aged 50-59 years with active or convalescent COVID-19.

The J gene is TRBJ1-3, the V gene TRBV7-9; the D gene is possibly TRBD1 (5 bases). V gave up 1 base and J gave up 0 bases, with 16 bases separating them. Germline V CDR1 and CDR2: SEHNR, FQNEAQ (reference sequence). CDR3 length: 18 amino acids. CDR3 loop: CASSLEVATVLSGNTIYF. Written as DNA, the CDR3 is TGTGCCAGCAGCTTAGAAGTGGCGACAGTCCTCTCTGGAAACACCATATATTTT.

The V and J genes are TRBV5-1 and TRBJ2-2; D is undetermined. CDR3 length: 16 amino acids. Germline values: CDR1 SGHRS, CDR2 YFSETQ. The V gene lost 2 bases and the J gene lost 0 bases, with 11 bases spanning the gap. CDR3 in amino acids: CASSFRLDSNTGELFF. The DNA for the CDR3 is TGCGCCAGCAGCTTTAGACTGGATTCGAACACCGGGGAGCTGTTTTTT. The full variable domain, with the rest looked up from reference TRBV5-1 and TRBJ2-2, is KAGVTQTPRYLIKTRGQQVTLSCSPISGHRSVSWYQQTPGQGLQFLFEYFSETQRNKGNFPGRFSGRQFSNSRSEMNVSTLELGDSALYLCASSFRLDSNTGELFFGEGSRLTVL.

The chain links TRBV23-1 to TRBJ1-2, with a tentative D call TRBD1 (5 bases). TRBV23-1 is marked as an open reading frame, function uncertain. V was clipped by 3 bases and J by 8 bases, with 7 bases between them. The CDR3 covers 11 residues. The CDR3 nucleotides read TGCGCCAGCAGTCAGCGGGGCGGCTACACCTTC. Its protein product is CASSQRGGYTF.

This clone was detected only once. In DNA form, the CDR3 reads TGTGCCAGCAGCCTCCGACAGGGGGGGGATACGCAGTATTTT. Amino acids: CASSLRQGGDTQYF. The chain links TRBV7-9 to TRBJ2-3; TRBD1 matches at 9 bases. The CDR3 loop spans 14 amino acids. Germline V gene sequence: CDR1 SEHNR, CDR2 FQNEAQ (reference sequence). After removal of 5 bases from V and 6 bases from J, the junction contained 6 bases not matched to a gene.

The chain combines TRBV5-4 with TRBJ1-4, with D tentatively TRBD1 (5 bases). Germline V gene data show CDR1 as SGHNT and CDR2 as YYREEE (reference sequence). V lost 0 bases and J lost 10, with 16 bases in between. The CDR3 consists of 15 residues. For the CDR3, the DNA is TGTGCCAGCAGCTTGGGGGGCGGGGACGGGGCAAAACTGTTTTTT. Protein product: CASSLGGGDGAKLFF.